This section outlines one TCR beta chain sequence together with its context. The clone's antigen remains unknown. No clone much larger than this one lies a single base away; base qualities are absent. TCRbeta CDR3 regions were amplified from genomic DNA using the immunoSEQ Assay, a bias-controlled multiplex PCR. For the original study's pipeline: Within the assay, amplification of reference gene primers was used to estimate how many nucleated cells each sample contained. To quantify the absolute abundance of each unique TCRbeta CDR3 rearrangement, sequence reads were collapsed and filtered. For each sample, productive Simpson clonality was calculated as the square root of Simpson's diversity index over productive rearrangements. What TCRdb holds here is the immuneACCESS table cut down to in-frame rearrangements. Part of the clones is not present; checked against another copy, under half of the missing clones reflect an unresolved V gene, and the others are unexplained. The DNA was the basis for D and trimming; V, J and clone size are from that table. The sample table shows tens of thousands of clones, and around 70% are seen once. The ten largest clones capture approximately 20% of the sample.

Taken from the germline V gene (reference sequence), the CDR1 and CDR2 loops are LGHDT and YNNKEL. The CDR3 runs 14 amino acids, cysteine and phenylalanine included. Only CDR3 DNA is held: 42 bases, read in frame from base 1. V is shortened by 2 bases, J by 6 bases, and the region joining them spans 14 bases. The record originates from a study of blood T cell repertoires in COVID-19 (dated by TCRdb to the early 2020s). About the full investigation: The collaborator samples originated in the United States, Italy and Spain and spanned the acute and convalescent phases of COVID-19. A freely available public database, intended as a resource for researchers studying the immune response to SARS-CoV-2, is where the repertoires were released. Samples were obtained from the ongoing ImmuneRACE study (first 160 participants) and from about 1,300 subjects provided by 6 global collaborators. Deeply sampled blood TCRbeta repertoires from subjects exposed to, actively infected with, or recovered from COVID-19 were included in the dataset. Where available, HLA class I and class II types were taken from metadata supplied by the sample provider and were not determined by assay-based typing. The sample metadata nearly always contained a de-identified subject ID, COVID-19 status, age in years and sex. The material from the prospective study consisted of cDNA or gDNA derived from T cells, B-cell-depleted T cells, or PBMCs. Results the study describes overall, beyond this receptor: Clinical and demographic metadata were provided uncurated, with the amount varying by source and participant.

Collaborating institutions collected whole blood in K2EDTA tubes following their own protocols. For TCRbeta analysis, collaborator samples were shipped as frozen whole blood, as isolated PBMCs, or as DNA extracted from either sample type. The chain links TRBV3-1 (or the pseudogene TRBV3-2) with TRBJ2-7; there is no confident call for the D gene. The sequence was collected from a man in his sixties with acute or convalescent COVID-19. Sequencing was carried out using peripheral blood. The DNA sequence reads TGTGCCAGCAGCCAATCCTCTGTTTCGTCCGAGCAGTACTTC. This codes for CASSQSSVSSEQYF.